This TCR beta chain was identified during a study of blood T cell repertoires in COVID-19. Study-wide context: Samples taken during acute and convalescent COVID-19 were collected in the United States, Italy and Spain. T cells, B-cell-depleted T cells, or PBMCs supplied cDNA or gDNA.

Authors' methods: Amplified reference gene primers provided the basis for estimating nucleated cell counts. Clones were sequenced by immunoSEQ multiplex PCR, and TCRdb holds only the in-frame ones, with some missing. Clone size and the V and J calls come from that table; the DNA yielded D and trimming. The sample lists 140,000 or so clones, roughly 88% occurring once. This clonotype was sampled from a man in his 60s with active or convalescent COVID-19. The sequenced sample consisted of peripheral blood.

CDR3 residues: CASTSRGYTEAFF. The CDR3, as DNA: TGTGCCAGCACCTCACGGGGTTACACTGAAGCTTTCTTT. The V and J genes are TRBV28 and TRBJ1-1, with D unclear. V was shortened by 7 bases and J by 3 bases, with 12 bases between the two germline ends. CDR1 and CDR2 (germline): MDHEN, SYDVKM. This CDR3 is 13 amino acids long.